This T cell receptor beta chain comes out of a study of blood T cell repertoires in COVID-19. The CDR3 consists of 14 residues. Germline V gene lookup returns CDR1 SGHVS and CDR2 FQNEAQ. Some clones are missing from TCRdb's copy, which holds only in-frame ones; the method was immunoSEQ multiplex PCR. The sample consists of approximately 250,000 clones, 80% to 90% of them appearing once. Comment on this clone: Sequence at one end of the junction differs from germline and may be a read error.

The TCR sequence derives from a man aged 55 to 69 with acute or convalescent COVID-19. The rearrangement links TRBV7-8 to TRBJ2-3, with 9 bases fitting TRBD2. Material: peripheral blood. The DNA for the CDR3 is TGTGCCAGCAGCTGGGGGACTAGCACATATACGCAGTATTTT. Its protein is CASSWGTSTYTQYF.